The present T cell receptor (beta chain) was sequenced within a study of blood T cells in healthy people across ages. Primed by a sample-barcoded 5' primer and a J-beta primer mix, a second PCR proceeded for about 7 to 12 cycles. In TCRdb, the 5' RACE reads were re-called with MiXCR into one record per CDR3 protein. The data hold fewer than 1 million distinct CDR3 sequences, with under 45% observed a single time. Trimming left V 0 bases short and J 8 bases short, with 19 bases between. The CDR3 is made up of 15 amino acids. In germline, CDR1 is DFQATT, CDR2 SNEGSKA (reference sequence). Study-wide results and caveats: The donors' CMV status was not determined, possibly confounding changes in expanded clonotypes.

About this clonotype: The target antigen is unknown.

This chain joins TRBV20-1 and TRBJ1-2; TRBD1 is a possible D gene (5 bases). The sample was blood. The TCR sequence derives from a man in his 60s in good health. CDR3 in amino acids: CSARDGWDRIRGYTF. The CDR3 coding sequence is TGCAGTGCTAGAGATGGTTGGGACCGTATACGCGGCTACACCTTC.